The 17 T cell receptor beta chains below come from one sample, sequenced in a study of cytomegalovirus exposure and HLA in healthy donors. It was with 60 Vbeta and 13 Jbeta primers that the PCR ran. Assay: immunoSEQ multiplex PCR; the TCRdb copy retains only in-frame clones and omits some. This table has about 60,000 clones, about 82% appearing once. The sequencing sample was made of PBMCs. The receptors come from a woman aged 25 to 39 in good health and CMV-seronegative.

This clone turned up a few times. The chain carries TRBV13 and TRBJ2-3; D uncertain. This CDR3 has 13 residues. Germline assignment: CDR1 PRHDT and CDR2 FYEKMQ (reference sequence). V was pared by 5 bases and J by 1 base, with 7 bases between. CDR3 DNA: TGTGCCAGCAGCCCGCAGGGCACAGATACGCAGTATTTT. This sequence encodes CASSPQGTDTQYF.

The chain carries TRBV2 and TRBJ2-5, with D possibly TRBD2 on 6 matching bases. This CDR3 spans 13 amino acids. The ends were cut back, 6 bases at V and 1 base at J, with 9 bases in the middle. CDR1 is SNHLY, CDR2 FYNNEI, per germline. The CDR3 spells CASRRGGQETQYF. The CDR3, as DNA: TGTGCCAGCAGGCGGGGCGGCCAAGAGACCCAGTACTTC.

The CDR3 reads CSGGSGTVYGYTF. The CDR3 DNA reads TGCAGCGGCGGTTCCGGGACAGTCTATGGCTACACCTTC. V and J are TRBV29-1 and TRBJ1-2; 7 positions match TRBD1. CDR1 and CDR2 (germline): SQVTM, ANQGSEA. The CDR3 extends over 13 amino acids. V shed 7 bases, J shed 4 bases, and the junction held 9 bases outside the gene matches.

The rearrangement links TRBV4-3 to TRBJ2-1; 7 bases match TRBD2. Per the germline V gene, CDR1 is LGHNA and CDR2 is YSLEER. The CDR3 runs 15 residues. With V trimmed by 0 bases and J by 12 bases, 11 bases remained unmatched. The CDR3, as DNA: TGCGCCAGCAGCCAAGATTCAGCGGGAAGGTCCGCGCAGTTCTTC. Protein: CASSQDSAGRSAQFF.

This clone appeared a few times. The chain is built from TRBV2 and TRBJ2-7, with D unclear. CDR3 length: 12 amino acids. Trimming took 7 bases from V and 2 from J, leaving 9 bases between them. Germline CDR1 is SNHLY and CDR2 is FYNNEI. CDR3 region: CASMSAAYEQYF. The CDR3 nucleotides are TGTGCCAGCATGTCTGCGGCCTACGAGCAGTACTTC.

The genes are TRBV27 and TRBJ2-1, with unresolved D. The germline CDR1 and CDR2 sequences are MNHEY and SMNVEV (reference sequence). Trimming pared 5 bases from V and 6 bases from J, leaving 11 bases between. The CDR3 sequence is 13 residues long. In DNA form, the CDR3 reads TGTGCCAGCAGTCCCGGGTTTCGCAATGAGCAGTTCTTC. Translation: CASSPGFRNEQFF.

The DNA for the CDR3 is TGCGCCAGCACCCGACGGAGGGATCGGGGTGAAAAACTGTTTTTT. Its translation is CASTRRRDRGEKLFF. The chain uses TRBV23-1 and TRBJ1-4, with unresolved D. TRBV23-1 is recorded as an ORF, its role being uncertain. Deletions cut 7 bases from V and 7 bases from J, with 19 bases between. The CDR3 has 15 amino acids.

The genes are TRBV30 and TRBJ2-1; 8 bases are shared with TRBD2. V gave up 0 bases and J gave up 0 bases; unmatched junction bases: 4. The V gene's germline CDR1 is GTSNPN and CDR2 SVGIG (reference sequence). The CDR3 contains 16 residues. In DNA form, the CDR3 reads TGTGCCTGGAGTGTAATAGCGGGGAGCTCCTACAATGAGCAGTTCTTC. Translated: CAWSVIAGSSYNEQFF.

V and J are TRBV5-1 and TRBJ1-4; maybe TRBD1 (5 bases). Germline CDR1 SGHRS, CDR2 YFSETQ. Trimming stripped 4 bases from V and 5 bases from J, with 15 bases between. CDR3 length equals 15 residues. This CDR3 reads CASSLTAIPNEKLFF. The CDR3 coding sequence is TGCGCCAGCAGCCTGACAGCGATCCCCAATGAAAAACTGTTTTTT.

The rearrangement uses TRBV4-1 and TRBJ2-7, with 15 bases matching TRBD2. The J segment lost 4 bases and the V segment lost 0 bases, leaving 1 base of the junction unmatched. CDR3 length: 16 residues. The V gene's germline CDR1 is MGHRA and CDR2 YSYEKL. The CDR3 sequence: CASSQDGLAGGYEQYF. CDR3 bases: TGCGCCAGCAGCCAAGATGGACTAGCGGGAGGGTACGAGCAGTACTTC.

This clone has more than one count but fewer than ten. This chain joins TRBV20-1 and TRBJ1-5; D uncertain. This CDR3 is 8 amino acids long. Germline values: CDR1 DFQATT, CDR2 SNEGSKA (reference sequence). The CDR3 region has the DNA TGCAGCGATCAGCCCCAGCATTTT. Translated: CSDQPQHF.

The chain is built from TRBV11-2 and TRBJ2-7; the match to TRBD1 covers 8 bases. Trimming cost V 3 bases and J 7 bases; bases outside gene matches: 8. The CDR3 consists of 14 residues. The germline gives CDR1 SGHAT, CDR2 FQNNGV. The CDR3 loop is CASSFTDRVWEQYF. CDR3 in DNA: TGTGCCAGCAGCTTCACGGACAGGGTATGGGAGCAGTACTTC.

Here the CDR3 reads CAWSDQESGANVLTF. CDR3 bases: TGTGCCTGGAGTGACCAAGAGTCTGGGGCCAACGTCCTGACTTTC. This chain uses TRBV30 with TRBJ2-6; no firm D call. The germline V and J ends were trimmed by 1 base and 1 base, with 8 bases remaining between them. The CDR3 length is 15 residues. Germline CDR1 reads GTSNPN; CDR2 reads SVGIG (reference sequence).

On this clone: Other DNA sequences of this sample code for an identical CDR3. V usage is TRBV30 and J usage is TRBJ2-5, with D perhaps matching TRBD2 (7 bases). The CDR3 sequence is 13 residues long. CDR1 GTSNPN and CDR2 SVGIG come from the germline V gene (reference sequence). V was shortened by 1 base and J by 5 bases, with 11 bases between the two germline ends. CDR3 residues: CAWSAGGRETQYF. CDR3 coding DNA: TGTGCCTGGAGTGCGGGGGGCCGGGAGACCCAGTACTTC.

The rearrangement links TRBV6-1 to TRBJ1-5; TRBD1 matches 7 bases. CDR3 size: 16 residues. The V segment lost 1 base and the J segment 7 bases; nucleotides outside the gene matches: 10. Germline V CDR1 and CDR2: MNHNS, SASEGT. CDR3 amino acids: CASSEVGGGARQPQHF. The CDR3 DNA sequence: TGTGCCAGCAGTGAAGTTGGAGGGGGCGCCCGACAGCCCCAGCATTTT.

V is TRBV6-1 and J is TRBJ2-7, with 14 bases identical to TRBD2. J gave up 3 bases and V 6 bases, and 1 base lay outside the gene matches. This CDR3 comprises 14 residues. Per the germline V gene, CDR1 is MNHNS and CDR2 is SASEGT. The CDR3 is CASSGTSGGYEQYF. The CDR3 nucleotides are TGTGCCAGCAGCGGGACTAGCGGGGGCTACGAGCAGTACTTC.

The V gene is TRBV4-3, the J gene TRBJ1-1; possible D gene TRBD1, 5 bases. Trimming took off 0 bases at V and 1 base at J, with 9 bases between the two ends. The CDR3 extends over 15 amino acids. Germline V gene lookup returns CDR1 LGHNA and CDR2 YSLEER. The CDR3 spells CASSQDETENTEAFF. In DNA, the CDR3 is TGCGCCAGCAGCCAAGATGAGACAGAGAACACTGAAGCTTTCTTT.